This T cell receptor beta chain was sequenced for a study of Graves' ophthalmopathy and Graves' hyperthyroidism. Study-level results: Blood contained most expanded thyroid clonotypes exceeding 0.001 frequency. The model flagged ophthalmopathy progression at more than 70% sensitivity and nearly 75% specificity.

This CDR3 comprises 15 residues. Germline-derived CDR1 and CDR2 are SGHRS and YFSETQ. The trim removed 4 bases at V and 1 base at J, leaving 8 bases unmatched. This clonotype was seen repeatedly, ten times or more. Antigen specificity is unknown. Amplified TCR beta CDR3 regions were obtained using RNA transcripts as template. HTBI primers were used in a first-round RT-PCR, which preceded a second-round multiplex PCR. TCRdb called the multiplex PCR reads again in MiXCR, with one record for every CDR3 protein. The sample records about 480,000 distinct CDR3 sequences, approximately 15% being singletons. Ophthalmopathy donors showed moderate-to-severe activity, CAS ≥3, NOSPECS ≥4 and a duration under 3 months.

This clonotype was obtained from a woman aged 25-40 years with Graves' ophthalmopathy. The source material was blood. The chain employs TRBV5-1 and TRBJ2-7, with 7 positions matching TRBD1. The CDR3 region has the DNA TGCGCCAGCAGCACAGGGGCCCGAGTGTCCTACGAGCAGTACTTC. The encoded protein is CASSTGARVSYEQYF.